What follows are 14 T cell receptor beta chains derived from one specimen sequenced in a study of shared clonotypes between healthy human individuals. Method: immunoSEQ multiplex PCR; TCRdb's copy keeps in-frame clones and lacks some. This sample has roughly 1,500,000 clones; 97% to 99% occur once, and the top ten carry approximately 0.4%. Specimen: naive CD4+ T cells sorted from blood. Described subset: CD45RA+ positively selected. Receptor source: a man aged 25 to 45 in good health.

The chain joins TRBV4-3 to TRBJ1-5, with 7 bases lining up with TRBD1. Trimming at V came to 1 base and at J to 4 bases, leaving 4 bases not matched to a gene. The CDR3 consists of 15 residues. Per germline, CDR1 LGHNA and CDR2 YSLEER. The CDR3 nucleotides are TGCGCCAGCAGCCAAGCGGCAGGGGGAAATCAGCCCCAGCATTTT. This gives the protein CASSQAAGGNQPQHF.

CDR3 region: CAWSVRAGPYNEQFF. In DNA form, the CDR3 reads TGTGCCTGGAGTGTACGAGCGGGGCCCTACAATGAGCAGTTCTTC. V is TRBV30 and J is TRBJ2-1, with 7 bases aligning to TRBD2. CDR1 and CDR2 from the germline V gene are GTSNPN and SVGIG (reference sequence). J was trimmed by 2 bases and V by 0 bases; bases with no gene match: 4. CDR3 length equals 15 residues.

This clone was seen just once. This chain uses TRBV7-2 with TRBJ2-1; 7 nucleotides agree with TRBD2. The CDR3 is 15 amino acids. CDR1 is SGHTA, CDR2 FQGNSA, per germline. V lost 3 bases and J lost 5; bases outside the gene matches: 7. CDR3 region: CASSFGLAADNEQFF. For the CDR3, the DNA is TGTGCCAGCAGCTTCGGGCTAGCGGCCGACAATGAGCAGTTCTTC.

The CDR3 here is CASSQDLYTGELFF. The CDR3 DNA reads as TGCGCCAGCAGCCAAGACCTATACACCGGGGAGCTGTTTTTT. The rearrangement uses TRBV4-3 and TRBJ2-2; D is ambiguous. The V gene's germline CDR1 is LGHNA and CDR2 YSLEER. This CDR3 spans 14 amino acids. With 0 bases removed from V and 3 bases from J, the gap between germline ends came to 5 bases.

V and J are TRBV2 and TRBJ2-1, with 13 nucleotides matching TRBD2. CDR1 is SNHLY, CDR2 FYNNEI, per germline. This CDR3 has 14 amino acids. The trim removed 4 bases at V and 9 bases at J, leaving 3 bases unmatched. The CDR3 loop reads CASSVGTSGTEQFF. CDR3 nucleotide sequence: TGTGCCAGCAGTGTGGGGACTAGCGGGACTGAGCAGTTCTTC.

This chain joins TRBV7-9 and TRBJ1-1; possible D gene TRBD1, 5 bases. Germline V gene lookup returns CDR1 SEHNR and CDR2 FQNEAQ (reference sequence). Trimming removed 4 bases at V and 4 bases at J, with 10 bases between. The CDR3 extends over 13 amino acids. Written as DNA, the CDR3 is TGTGCCAGCAGCTCCTGGGGGGTCACTGAAGCTTTCTTT. Translating gives CASSSWGVTEAFF.

The J gene is TRBJ1-3, the V gene TRBV27; 10 bases agree with TRBD1. V lost 3 bases and J lost 4; bases outside the gene matches: 3. The CDR3 spans 15 residues. Germline assignment: CDR1 MNHEY and CDR2 SMNVEV (reference sequence). The CDR3, as DNA: TGTGCCAGCAGTTTGGGACAGGGGCCAGGAAACACCATATATTTT. This encodes CASSLGQGPGNTIYF.

The chain has TRBV25-1 and TRBJ2-7; 7 bases match TRBD2. The CDR3 consists of 14 residues. CDR1 MGHDK and CDR2 SYGVNS come from the germline V gene. The J segment lost 1 base and the V segment lost 6 bases, leaving 6 bases of the junction unmatched. Here the CDR3 reads CASSNPGRSYEQYF. CDR3 bases: TGTGCCAGCAGCAACCCCGGGAGGTCCTACGAGCAGTACTTC.

To note about this clone: Other DNA sequences in this specimen translate into the identical CDR3. The chain is built from TRBV9 and TRBJ2-5, with 12 bases identical to TRBD2. The CDR3 spans 16 residues. V lost 1 base and J lost 5; bases outside the gene matches: 6. CDR1 and CDR2 from the germline V gene are SGDLS and YYNGEE. The CDR3 sequence: CASSVRLAGGGETQYF. The CDR3 region has the DNA TGTGCCAGCAGCGTAAGGCTAGCGGGAGGGGGGGAGACCCAGTACTTC.

A word on this clone: One end of the junction does not line up with germline, which may come from a read error. The chain carries TRBV5-5 and TRBJ1-4; TRBD1 agrees at 8 bases. Germline CDR1 SGHKS, CDR2 YYEKEE (reference sequence). This CDR3 has 12 amino acids. The CDR3 loop is CASSLAPGGKSF. The DNA for the CDR3 is TGTGCCAGCAGCTTGGCCCCAGGGGGCAAGAGTTTT.

The chain carries TRBV27 and TRBJ2-1; 7 bases align to TRBD2. This CDR3 comprises 14 residues. Per the germline V gene, CDR1 is MNHEY and CDR2 is SMNVEV (reference sequence). Trimming cost V 6 bases and J 10 bases; bases outside gene matches: 12. CDR3 sequence: CASSLGTLGGEQFF. In DNA form, the CDR3 reads TGTGCCAGCAGCCTCGGGACTCTGGGGGGGGAGCAGTTCTTC.

J is TRBJ2-3 and V is TRBV27, with D hard to call. In germline, CDR1 is MNHEY, CDR2 SMNVEV (reference sequence). V was cut by 6 bases and J by 1 base, with 11 bases left in between. This CDR3 has 14 amino acids. The DNA for the CDR3 is TGTGCCAGCAGCTTTGGCCAAGGCACAGATACGCAGTATTTT. It specifies CASSFGQGTDTQYF.

This clone was picked up one time. This sequence joins TRBV5-4 and TRBJ2-2; a possible D gene is TRBD2 (5 bases). V shed 1 base and J shed 7 bases, with 14 bases lying between them. Germline values: CDR1 SGHNT, CDR2 YYREEE (reference sequence). The CDR3 extends over 15 amino acids. The CDR3 bases are TGTGCCAGCAGCTTGATTGGGAGCTCCGGCGGGGAGCTGTTTTTT. It codes for CASSLIGSSGGELFF.

This chain's CDR3 is CSASSPSEQYF. DNA for the CDR3: TGCAGTGCTAGTTCCCCTAGCGAGCAGTACTTC. V and J are TRBV20-1 and TRBJ2-7, with D uncertain. The CDR3 spans 11 residues. Trimming removed 3 bases at V and 6 bases at J, with 9 bases between. Germline V lookup: CDR1 DFQATT, CDR2 SNEGSKA (reference sequence).